This T cell receptor beta chain was obtained from a study of beta chain features in type 1 diabetes. Study summary: Sorted cell examination encompassed approximately 110 million cells across all samples.

Regarding this clone: Antigen specificity is unknown.

General study findings and limits: For Type 1 diabetes patients, all four CD4+ subsets carried TCRB CDR3s that were moderately but significantly shorter.

The V end lost 4 bases, the J end lost 6 bases, and 18 bases lay between the germline ends. CDR1 SQVTM and CDR2 ANQGSEA come from the germline V gene. The CDR3 totals 14 residues. cDNA synthesis used the whole RNA isolate, giving expressed TCRB sequences. Sequencing was performed with immunoSEQ multiplex PCR; in TCRdb, only in-frame clones are kept and a portion is missing. In the table there are a few hundred thousand clones, just over 20% of which are singletons. This chain connects TRBV29-1 to TRBJ1-2, with a possible D match to TRBD1 (6 bases). The sample was naive CD4+ T cells from blood. The TCR was taken from a woman in her thirties or forties with type 1 diabetes. The CDR3 sequence is CSVVSMGAGDGYTF. In nucleotides, the CDR3 is TGCAGCGTTGTCAGTATGGGGGCAGGTGATGGCTACACCTTC.